This T cell receptor beta chain was captured by sequencing in a study of blood T cells in healthy people across ages (dated by TCRdb to between 2015 and 2016). With respect to the entire study: In model experiments, template switching captured about one uniquely barcoded TCR beta cDNA molecule for every two T cells. To track age-related changes in TCR beta repertoire diversity, the study relied on deep sequencing normalized with unique cDNA molecular identifiers. The donors were divided into four age groups: young (average approximately 17 years), middle-aged (around 41), aged (approximately 59) and long-lived (82). To avoid experimental bias, donors of different ages were randomly spread across the sequencing lanes. Using the same blood draw, the study looked at two additional independent replicas of 1 million unique cDNA reads for two donors, one aged 18 to 30 and the other aged 80 or older.

In its sample, this clonotype was seen many times. Its antigen is unknown. The input lacks base qualities; no much larger clone sits a single base away. Library construction relied on 5' RACE. The sequencer listed for this sample is Illumina HiSeq 2500. A second PCR of roughly 7 to 11 cycles was performed with a sample-barcoded 5' primer and a J-beta primer mix. A template-switch 5' adaptor carrying 12 random nucleotides introduced a unique molecular identifier onto each TCR beta cDNA molecule. Each sample yielded at least 2.5 million CDR3-containing paired-end reads. First-strand cDNA was synthesized from all RNA with the Mint cDNA synthesis kit, primed by a TRBC-specific oligonucleotide. After uracil-DNA glycosylase treatment, a first 18-cycle PCR used universal primers M1SS and BC2_uni_R on all cDNA. The published analysis was carried out like this. For normalization, 1 million high-quality reads were randomly selected from each sample, with every read carrying a distinct molecular identifier. Instead of being binned into consensus sequences, reads with shared molecular identifiers were discarded. CDR3 identification, clonotype clustering and error correction used MiTCR with a Q25 quality threshold and the strictest error-elimination algorithm. A nonparametric unseen species model using Euler transformation provided a lower-bound estimate of total TCR beta diversity. Through fastp at Q25 and MiXCR, TCRdb rebuilt clones from the public reads, retaining in-frame beta chains. CDR3 protein duplicates are merged, each entry listing the most common genes and DNA. TCRdb's processing, not the authors', yielded these V and J calls. Across this sample there are roughly 650,000 distinct CDR3 sequences, with about 30% seen only once. The ten largest clones take up just over 15% of the sample.

Per the germline V gene, MNHEY is the CDR1 and SVGAGI is the CDR2. There are 13 amino acids in the CDR3, from cysteine to phenylalanine inclusive. Only CDR3 DNA remains: 39 bases, in frame from the first base. Trimming at the junction amounts to 6 bases on V and 4 bases on J, and the germline ends lie 12 bases apart. Study-wide conclusions, independent of this receptor: Because donor CMV infection status was unknown, age-related changes in expanded clonotypes were potentially confounded. There was a strong correlation between observed TCR beta diversity and the percentage of naive T cells measured by flow cytometry. Observed TCR beta diversity per million T cells fell roughly linearly with age, and a significant reduction was already apparent by age around 40. Total diversity estimates from one million sequenced T cells were considered lower bounds and underestimates. Compared with the aged group, the long-lived group had more naive CD4+ T cells, fewer expanded clones and increased TCR diversity, a pattern suggesting age selection. Because profiling used bulk unsorted PBMCs, naive and antigen-experienced compartments could not be compared conclusively.

Systemically healthy Caucasian individuals from Russia, 35 to 50 in total and aged roughly 6 to 90 years, were included as donors. Around 10 milliliters of peripheral blood were collected from each donor into EDTA-treated Vacutainer tubes. Ficoll-Paque density-gradient centrifugation was used to isolate PBMCs, with at least 7 million obtained per sample. Total RNA, at least 5 micrograms per sample, was extracted from PBMCs with Trizol reagent. Naive CD45RAhigh/CD27high T cell percentages were measured by flow cytometry on a PBMC aliquot from every donor. The V and J segments used are TRBV6-5 and TRBJ1-2; TRBD1 is perhaps the D gene, given 5 matching bases. Sequencing was performed on blood. The sequence came from a woman at least 80 years old in good health. Donor details come from another sample of the same person, matched by shared clones. Here the CDR3 is given as CASRSTGRYGYTF. At the DNA level, the sequence is TGTGCCAGCAGATCCACAGGCCGCTATGGCTACACCTTC.